This TCR beta chain was captured in a study of blood T cells in healthy people across ages. Turning to the study itself: Template switching retrieved approximately one barcoded beta molecule for each two T cells. Findings and limits, study-wide: Aged donors had fewer naive CD4+ cells and lower diversity than long-lived donors.

Total RNA was extracted at no less than 6 micrograms per sample. With a J-beta primer mix and a sample-barcoded 5' primer, a second PCR ran about 6 to 11 cycles. The study obtained at least 2.5 million CDR3-containing paired-end reads from every sample. TCRdb recomputed calls from the 5' RACE reads with MiXCR, one row per CDR3 protein. Of 1,800,000 or so distinct CDR3 sequences in the sample, roughly 43% were seen once. This clonotype was recorded at least ten times. Its target is unknown. The CDR3 is 16 amino acids. V gene TRBV12-3 or TRBV12-4 combines with J gene TRBJ2-4; 10 bases match TRBD1. TRBJ2-7 explains the end of the DNA better; the J call may be wrong. The source is a human donor in good health. What was sequenced was blood. The CDR3 spells CASSLGPGQGSYEQYF. The CDR3 nucleotides read TGTGCCAGCAGTTTAGGACCGGGACAGGGGAGCTACGAGCAGTACTTC.